This entry describes one T cell receptor beta chain. This record belongs to a study of blood T cell repertoires in COVID-19. On the study more broadly: T cells, B-cell-depleted T cells, or PBMCs supplied cDNA or gDNA.

Methods used by the authors: Estimation of nucleated cell counts was performed using reference gene primer amplification. TCRdb's table, derived via immunoSEQ multiplex PCR, lists solely in-frame clones and lacks some. For V, J and clone size, that table is used; D and trimming come from the DNA. The data show approximately 35,000 clones, about 79% seen once. Trimming removed 4 bases at V and 5 bases at J, with 14 bases between. The CDR3 is 14 residues long. Germline CDR1 reads SGHVS; CDR2 reads FNYEAQ. This receptor was obtained from a human donor in a cohort sampled during active COVID-19. Sample: peripheral blood. The gene calls are TRBV7-6 and TRBJ2-5; D call uncertain. CDR3 in amino acids: CASSYLWKEETQYF. DNA of the CDR3: TGTGCCAGCAGCTATTTATGGAAGGAGGAGACCCAGTACTTC. The full variable domain, with the rest looked up from reference TRBV7-6 and TRBJ2-5, is GAGVSQSPRYKVTKRGQDVALRCDPISGHVSLYWYRQALGQGPEFLTYFNYEAQQDKSGLPNDRFSAERPEGSISTLTIQRTEQRDSAMYRCASSYLWKEETQYFGPGTRLLVL.